Sequencing of this T cell receptor (beta chain) was carried out in a study of T cell responses to AZD1222 COVID-19 vaccine. About the research overall: Investigators merged groups given second doses at roughly 4 or roughly 12 weeks.

This CDR3 is built from 15 residues. The ends were cut back, 0 bases at V and 7 bases at J, with 11 bases in the middle. Per the germline V gene, CDR1 is SGHDT and CDR2 is YYEEEE. This clone appeared a single time. The antigen remains unidentified. The study, taken as a whole, reports: Once two AZD1222 doses were given, Spike-specific TCR breadth and depth went up. The donor cohort was predominantly white British with a female majority, and clonal diversity may have been underestimated.

The protocol was immunoSEQ multiplex PCR, while the TCRdb copy is restricted to in-frame clones and leaves out a portion. The data show about 130,000 clones, around 90% seen once. Sequences were derived from peripheral blood, sampled on day 0 of AZD1222 vaccination. This TCR was sampled from an adult in good health. The chain is built from TRBV5-6 and TRBJ1-6; D possibly corresponds to TRBD1 (5 bases). Here the CDR3 DNA reads TGTGCCAGCAGCTTGGCCCAGTCAGGGAATTCACCCCTCCACTTT. Protein: CASSLAQSGNSPLHF.